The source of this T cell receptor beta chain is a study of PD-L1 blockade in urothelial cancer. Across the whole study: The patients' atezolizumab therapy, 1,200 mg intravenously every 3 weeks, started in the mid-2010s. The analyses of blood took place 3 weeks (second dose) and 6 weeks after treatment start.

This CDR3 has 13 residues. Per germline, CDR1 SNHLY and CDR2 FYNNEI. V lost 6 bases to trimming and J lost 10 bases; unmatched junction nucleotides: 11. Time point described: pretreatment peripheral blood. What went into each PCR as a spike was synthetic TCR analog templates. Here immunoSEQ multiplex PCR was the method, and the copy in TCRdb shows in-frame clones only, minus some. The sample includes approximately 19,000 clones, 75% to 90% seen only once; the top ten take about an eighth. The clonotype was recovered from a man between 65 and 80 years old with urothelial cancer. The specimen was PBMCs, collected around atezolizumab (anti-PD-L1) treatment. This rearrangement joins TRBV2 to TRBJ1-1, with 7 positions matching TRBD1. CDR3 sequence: CASRRSGTDGAFF. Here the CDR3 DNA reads TGTGCCAGCAGACGCTCCGGGACAGACGGAGCTTTCTTT.